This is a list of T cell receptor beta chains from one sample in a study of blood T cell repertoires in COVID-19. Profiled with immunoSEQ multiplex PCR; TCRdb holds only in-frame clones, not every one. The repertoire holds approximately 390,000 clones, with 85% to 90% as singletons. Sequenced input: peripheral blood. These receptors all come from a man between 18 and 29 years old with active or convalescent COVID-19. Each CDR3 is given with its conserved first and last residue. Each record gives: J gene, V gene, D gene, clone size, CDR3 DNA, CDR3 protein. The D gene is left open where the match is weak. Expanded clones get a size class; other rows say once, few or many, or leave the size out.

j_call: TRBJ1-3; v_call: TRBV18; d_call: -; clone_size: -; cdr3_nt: TGTGCCAGCTCACCATCGGACAGCTCTGGAAACACCATATATTTT; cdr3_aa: CASSPSDSSGNTIYF
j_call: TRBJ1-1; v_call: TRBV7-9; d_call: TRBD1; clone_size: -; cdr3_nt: TGTGCCAGCAGCTTAGAAAACAGGGGCACTGAAGCTTTCTTT; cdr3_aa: CASSLENRGTEAFF
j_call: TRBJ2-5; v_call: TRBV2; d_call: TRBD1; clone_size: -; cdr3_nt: TGTGCCAGCAGCGAAAGACAGGGACAAGAGACCCAGTACTTC; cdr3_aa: CASSERQGQETQYF
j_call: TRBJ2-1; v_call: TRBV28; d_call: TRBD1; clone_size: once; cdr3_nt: TGTGCCAGCACGAAAATGGGGACAGGAGGCAATGAGCAGTTCTTC; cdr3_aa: CASTKMGTGGNEQFF
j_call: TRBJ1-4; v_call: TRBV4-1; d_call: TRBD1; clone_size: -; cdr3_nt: TGCGCCAGCAGCCAAGGGACAGGGAATGAAAAACTGTTTTTT; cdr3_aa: CASSQGTGNEKLFF
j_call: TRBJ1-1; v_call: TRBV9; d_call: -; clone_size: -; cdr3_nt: TGTGCCAGCAGCGTAGAGGGGTTGGGCACTGAAGCTTTCTTT; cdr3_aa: CASSVEGLGTEAFF
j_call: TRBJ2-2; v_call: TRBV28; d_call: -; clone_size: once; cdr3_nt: TGTGCCAGCAGCCCTCAGACTGGGAACACCGGGGAGCTGTTTTTT; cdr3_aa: CASSPQTGNTGELFF
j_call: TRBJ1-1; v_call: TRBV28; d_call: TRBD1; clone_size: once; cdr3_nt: TGTGCCAGCACCCCGACAGGGGCGGGCACTGAAGCTTTCTTT; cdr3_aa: CASTPTGAGTEAFF
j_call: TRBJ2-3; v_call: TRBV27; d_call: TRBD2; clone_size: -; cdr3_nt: TGTGCCAGCAGTTCGTGGACTAGCAAGCCCCCAGATACGCAGTATTTT; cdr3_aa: CASSSWTSKPPDTQYF
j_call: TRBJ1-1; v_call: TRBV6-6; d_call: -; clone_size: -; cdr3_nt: TGTGCCAGCAGTTATGGACAGCTCGACGTCACTGAAGCTTTCTTT; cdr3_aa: CASSYGQLDVTEAFF
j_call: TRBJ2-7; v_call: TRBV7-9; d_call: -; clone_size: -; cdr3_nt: TGTGCCAGTGTTCCAAGGGGGGGGGTGAACGAGCAGTACTTC; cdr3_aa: CASVPRGGVNEQYF
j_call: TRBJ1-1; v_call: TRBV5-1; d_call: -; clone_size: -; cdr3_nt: TGCGCCAGCAGCTTTACAGGCGACACTGAAGCTTTCTTT; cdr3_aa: CASSFTGDTEAFF
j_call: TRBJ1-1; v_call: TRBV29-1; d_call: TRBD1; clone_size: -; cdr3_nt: TGCAGCGTACACAGGGGAAACACTGAAGCTTTCTTT; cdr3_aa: CSVHRGNTEAFF
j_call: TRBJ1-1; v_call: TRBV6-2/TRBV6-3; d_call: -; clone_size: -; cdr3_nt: TGTGCCAGCAGTTACCAGATTACAGGGTTAATGAACACTGAAGCTTTCTTT; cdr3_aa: CASSYQITGLMNTEAFF
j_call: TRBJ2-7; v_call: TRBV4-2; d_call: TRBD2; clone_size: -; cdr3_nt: TGTGCCAGCAGCGAAAGACTAGCGGGAGGGTCCGCCTACGAGCAGTACTTC; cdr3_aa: CASSERLAGGSAYEQYF
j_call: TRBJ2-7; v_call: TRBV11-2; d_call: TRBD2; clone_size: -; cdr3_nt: TGTGCCAGCAGCCCCTCCTTACCGGGACTAGCGCAGACCTACGAGCAGTACTTC; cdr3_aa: CASSPSLPGLAQTYEQYF
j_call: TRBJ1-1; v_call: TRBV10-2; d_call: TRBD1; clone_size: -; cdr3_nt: TGCGCCAGCAGTGAGTCGGAGGGGGCTGACACTGAAGCTTTCTTT; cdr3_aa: CASSESEGADTEAFF
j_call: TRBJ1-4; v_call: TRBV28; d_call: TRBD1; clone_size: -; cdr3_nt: TGTGCCAGCAGTTCCTTCGGTCCGGGACAGGGAAATGAAAAACTGTTTTTT; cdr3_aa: CASSSFGPGQGNEKLFF
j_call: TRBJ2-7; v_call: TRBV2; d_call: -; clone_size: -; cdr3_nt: TGTGCCAGCAGACCCAGCCCGAGAGGGACCTACGAGCAGTACTTC; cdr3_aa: CASRPSPRGTYEQYF
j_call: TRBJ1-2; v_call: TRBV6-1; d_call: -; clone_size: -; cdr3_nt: TGTGCCAGCAGATTATCACAGGAGTATTATGGCTACACCTTC; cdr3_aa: CASRLSQEYYGYTF
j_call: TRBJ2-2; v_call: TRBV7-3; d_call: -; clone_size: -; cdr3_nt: TGTGCCAGCACCCACACTCAAGGGGCGCGGACCGGGGAGCTGTTTTTT; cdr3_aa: CASTHTQGARTGELFF
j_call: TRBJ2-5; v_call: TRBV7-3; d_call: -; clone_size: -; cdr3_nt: TGTGCCAGCAGCTTCGCCGGCGGGGTTGAGGAGACCCAGTACTTC; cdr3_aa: CASSFAGGVEETQYF
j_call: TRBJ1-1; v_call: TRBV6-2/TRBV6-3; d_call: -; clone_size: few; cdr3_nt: TGTGCCAGCAGTTACTCAAGAACAGGGCAGAACACTGAAGCTTTCTTT; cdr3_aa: CASSYSRTGQNTEAFF
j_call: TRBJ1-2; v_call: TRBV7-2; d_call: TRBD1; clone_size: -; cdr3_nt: TGTGCCAGCAGCACTCCTGGGACAGGAGGCTATGGCTACACCTTC; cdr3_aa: CASSTPGTGGYGYTF
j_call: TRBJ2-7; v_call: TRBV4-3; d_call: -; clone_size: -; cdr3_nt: TGCGCCAGCAGCCAAGCCCCAGACAGAGAGCAGTACTTC; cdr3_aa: CASSQAPDREQYF
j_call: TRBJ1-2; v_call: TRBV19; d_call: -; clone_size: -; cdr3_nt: TGTGCCAGTAGTACGAGGACTGAGAACTATGGCTACACCTTC; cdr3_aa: CASSTRTENYGYTF
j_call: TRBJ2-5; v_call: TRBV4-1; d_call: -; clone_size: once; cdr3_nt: TGCGCCAGCAGCCGAGACGAGAGTTACCAAGAGACCCAGTACTTC; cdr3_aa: CASSRDESYQETQYF
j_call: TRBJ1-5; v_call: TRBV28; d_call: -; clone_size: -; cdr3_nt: TGTGCCAGCAGACCTCCCACAGCGGGGGATCAGCCCCAGCATTTT; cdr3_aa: CASRPPTAGDQPQHF
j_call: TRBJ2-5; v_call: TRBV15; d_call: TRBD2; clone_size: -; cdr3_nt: TGTGCCACCAGCATCTCTAGCGGGAGTCAAGAGACCCAGTACTTC; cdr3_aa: CATSISSGSQETQYF
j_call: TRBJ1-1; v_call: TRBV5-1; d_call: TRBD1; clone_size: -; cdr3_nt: TGCGCCAGCAGCTGGGGACAGACTTACACTGAAGCTTTCTTT; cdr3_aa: CASSWGQTYTEAFF
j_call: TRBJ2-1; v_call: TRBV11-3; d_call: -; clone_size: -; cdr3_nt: TGTGCCAGCAGCTTAGTGCAGTCCCGTGGTGAGCAGTTCTTC; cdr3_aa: CASSLVQSRGEQFF
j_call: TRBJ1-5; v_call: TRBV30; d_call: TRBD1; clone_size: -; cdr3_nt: TGTGCCTGGAGTGTAGGACAGGGTGGTCAGCCCCAGCATTTT; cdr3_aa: CAWSVGQGGQPQHF
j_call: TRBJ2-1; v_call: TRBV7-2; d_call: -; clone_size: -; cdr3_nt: TGTGCCAGCAGCCTAATGGGCAGGTACAATGAGCAGTTCTTC; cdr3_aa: CASSLMGRYNEQFF
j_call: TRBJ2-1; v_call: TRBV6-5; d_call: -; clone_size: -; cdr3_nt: TGTGCCAGCAGTACGACGCAGGGGTGGAGTGAGCAGTTCTTC; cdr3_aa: CASSTTQGWSEQFF
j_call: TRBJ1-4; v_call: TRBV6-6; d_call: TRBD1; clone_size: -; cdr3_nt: TGTGCCAGCTGCTCGGGACAGGGGTATAATGAAAAACTGTTTTTT; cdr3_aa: CASCSGQGYNEKLFF
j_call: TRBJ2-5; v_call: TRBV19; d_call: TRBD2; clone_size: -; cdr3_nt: TGTGCCAGTAGTAATAGCGGGAGGATCCAAGAGACCCAGTACTTC; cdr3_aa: CASSNSGRIQETQYF
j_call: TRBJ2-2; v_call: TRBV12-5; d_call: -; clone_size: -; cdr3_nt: TGTGCTAGTGCCCGAGGAGGGAACACCGGGGAGCTGTTTTTT; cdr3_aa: CASARGGNTGELFF
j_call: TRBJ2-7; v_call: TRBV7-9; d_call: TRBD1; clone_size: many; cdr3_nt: TGTGCCAGCAGCCCAGCAGGGACAGGGGGACCCTACGAGCAGTACTTC; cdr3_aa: CASSPAGTGGPYEQYF
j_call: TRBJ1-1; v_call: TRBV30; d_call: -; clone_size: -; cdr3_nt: TGTGCCTGGAACCCGGGGTGGGGCACTGAAGCTTTCTTT; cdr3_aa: CAWNPGWGTEAFF
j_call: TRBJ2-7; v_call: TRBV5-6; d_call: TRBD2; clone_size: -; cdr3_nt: TGTGCCAGCAGCCTTAGCGGGAGTTTCTCCTACGAGCAGTACTTC; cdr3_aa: CASSLSGSFSYEQYF
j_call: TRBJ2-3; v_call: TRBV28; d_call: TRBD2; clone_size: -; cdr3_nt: TGTGCCAGCAACCAGGGCGGGAGAATCACAGATACGCAGTATTTT; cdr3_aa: CASNQGGRITDTQYF
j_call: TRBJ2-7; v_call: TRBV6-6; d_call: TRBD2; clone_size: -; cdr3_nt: TGTGCCACCAGCCCCAGCGGGACCTCCTACGAGCAGTACTTC; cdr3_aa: CATSPSGTSYEQYF
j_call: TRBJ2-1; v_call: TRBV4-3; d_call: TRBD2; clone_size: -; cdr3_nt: TGCGCCAGCAGCCAGTTACTAGCGGGAGGTTACAATGAGCAGTTCTTC; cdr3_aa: CASSQLLAGGYNEQFF
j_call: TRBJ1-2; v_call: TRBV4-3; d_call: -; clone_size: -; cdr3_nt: TGCGCCAGCAGCCAAGATTGGGGGCCGGATTATGGCTACACCTTC; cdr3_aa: CASSQDWGPDYGYTF
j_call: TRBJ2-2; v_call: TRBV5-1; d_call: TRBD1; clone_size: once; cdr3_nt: TGCGCCAGCAGCTTGGACGGGACAGCCAACACCGGGGAGCTGTTTTTT; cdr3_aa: CASSLDGTANTGELFF
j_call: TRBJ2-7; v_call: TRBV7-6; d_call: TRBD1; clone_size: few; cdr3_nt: TGTGCCAGCAGCTTAGGACTATTCGGGACAGGGGTGATGCAGTACTTC; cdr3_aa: CASSLGLFGTGVMQYF
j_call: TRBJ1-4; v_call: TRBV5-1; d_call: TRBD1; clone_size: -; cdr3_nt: TGCGCCAGCAGCGGGGGACAGGGAGGGGAAAAACTGTTTTTT; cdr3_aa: CASSGGQGGEKLFF
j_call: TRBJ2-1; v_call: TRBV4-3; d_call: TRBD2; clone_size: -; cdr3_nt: TGCGCCAGCAGCCAAGATTTGGGGACTAGCGGGACTCGGGGGTTCTTC; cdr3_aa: CASSQDLGTSGTRGFF
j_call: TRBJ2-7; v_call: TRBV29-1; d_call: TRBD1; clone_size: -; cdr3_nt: TGCAGCGTGGGGGACAGGGGATACGAGCAGTACTTC; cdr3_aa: CSVGDRGYEQYF
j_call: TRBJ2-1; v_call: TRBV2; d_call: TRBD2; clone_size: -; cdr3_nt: TGTGCCAGCAAAAGCGGGGGGGCCTACAATGAGCAGTTCTTC; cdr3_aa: CASKSGGAYNEQFF
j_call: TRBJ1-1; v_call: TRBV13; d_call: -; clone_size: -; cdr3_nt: TGTGCCAGCAGCCATAAAGGACAGTTGAACACTGAAGCTTTCTTT; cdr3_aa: CASSHKGQLNTEAFF
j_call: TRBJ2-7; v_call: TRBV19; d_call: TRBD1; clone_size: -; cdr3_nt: TGTGCCAGTAGCCCCGGGACAGGGGCCTACGAGCAGTACTTC; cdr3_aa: CASSPGTGAYEQYF